This T cell receptor beta chain came from a study of blood T cell repertoires in COVID-19. For the study at large: Sources were T cells, B-cell-depleted T cells, or PBMCs; the material itself was cDNA or gDNA.

The CDR3 spans 16 residues. Per the germline V gene, CDR1 is LGHDT and CDR2 is YNNKEL (reference sequence). Trimming pared 3 bases from V and 0 bases from J, leaving 12 bases between. In the original processing: Amplification of reference gene primers was used by the study to estimate nucleated cell counts. Generated by immunoSEQ multiplex PCR, the TCRdb table keeps only in-frame clones and is missing some. V and J calls and clone size are given by that table; D and trimming were obtained from the DNA. The sample lists around 100,000 clones; approximately 90% were seen once. This TCR came from a human donor in a cohort sampled during active COVID-19. The rearrangement links TRBV3-1 (or the pseudogene TRBV3-2) to TRBJ1-3, with D possibly TRBD1 on 5 matching bases. The sample was peripheral blood. The CDR3 DNA follows: TGTGCCAGCAGCCAGGAATACAGGACCTCTGGAAACACCATATATTTT. This encodes CASSQEYRTSGNTIYF.